The 32 T cell receptor beta chains presented below share a single source sample, sequenced in a study of blood T cell repertoires in COVID-19. The assay was immunoSEQ multiplex PCR, and TCRdb's table has in-frame clones only and misses some. The data hold over 250,000 clones, with around 89% observed a single time. The sequenced sample was peripheral blood. These TCRs come from a man aged 55 to 69 who had recovered from COVID-19.

The chain couples TRBV4-2 to TRBJ2-2, with TRBD2 identical over 9 bases. The CDR3 covers 16 residues. Losses at the gene ends were 2 bases for V and 5 bases for J; bases not matched to a gene: 6. CDR1 and CDR2 (germline): LGHNA, YNFKEQ. For the CDR3, the DNA is TGTGCCAGCAGCCAACGCGGGGGGGCCGATACCGGGGAGCTGTTTTTT. It translates to CASSQRGGADTGELFF.

This chain links TRBV24-1 with TRBJ2-2; 9 nucleotides agree with TRBD1. Trimming removed 4 bases from V and 4 bases from J; junction bases left unmatched: 6. CDR1 KGHDR and CDR2 SFDVKD come from the germline V gene. The CDR3 runs to 16 residues. Here the CDR3 reads CATSDPRTGVTGELFF. The CDR3 coding sequence is TGTGCCACCAGTGACCCTCGGACAGGGGTCACCGGGGAGCTGTTTTTT.

Of note for this clone: This sample also contains other DNA sequences that code for the same CDR3. This chain uses TRBV27 with TRBJ2-3, with D tentatively TRBD2 (5 bases). The CDR3 extends over 15 amino acids. Germline CDR1 and CDR2: MNHEY and SMNVEV (reference sequence). Trimming stripped 3 bases from V and 0 bases from J, with 10 bases between. The DNA of the CDR3 is TGTGCCAGCAGTTTCGAGGGAGCTAGCACAGATACGCAGTATTTT. Translation gives CASSFEGASTDTQYF.

The gene calls are TRBV25-1 and TRBJ1-2, with D perhaps TRBD1 (6 bases). The V end was cut by 5 bases, the J end by 4 bases, with 17 bases between. CDR1 and CDR2 (germline): MGHDK, SYGVNS. The CDR3 runs 15 residues. The chain's CDR3 is CASSSTRTDFYGYTF. The CDR3 bases are TGTGCCAGCAGTTCAACACGGACAGACTTCTATGGCTACACCTTC.

V and J are TRBV9 and TRBJ2-1; D may be TRBD2 (5 bases). CDR3 length equals 13 residues. Trimming removed 3 bases at V and 3 bases at J, with 7 bases between. Germline loops: CDR1 SGDLS, CDR2 YYNGEE. The CDR3 protein is CASSGTGYNEQFF. CDR3 sequence (DNA): TGTGCCAGCAGCGGGACTGGCTACAATGAGCAGTTCTTC.

CDR3 loop: CASSAGQGAKTNEKLFF. As DNA, the CDR3 is TGTGCCAGCAGCGCGGGACAGGGGGCGAAGACTAATGAAAAACTGTTTTTT. The V and J genes are TRBV5-8 and TRBJ1-4; 12 bases line up with TRBD1. Per the germline V gene, CDR1 is SGHTS and CDR2 is YDEGEE. V was clipped by 4 bases and J by 2 bases; unmatched bases: 6. This CDR3 has 17 amino acids.

The chain uses TRBV19 and TRBJ1-5, with D possibly TRBD1 on 5 matching bases. The V and J ends lost 1 base and 5 bases respectively, with 12 bases between them. This CDR3 has 15 amino acids. Germline V lookup: CDR1 LNHDA, CDR2 SQIVND (reference sequence). For the CDR3, the DNA is TGTGCCAGTAGTATAGTAGCCAGGGCGGATCAGCCCCAGCATTTT. Residues: CASSIVARADQPQHF.

V gene TRBV2 combines with J gene TRBJ2-3; D gene ambiguous. Germline assignment: CDR1 SNHLY and CDR2 FYNNEI. The germline V and J ends were trimmed by 7 bases and 9 bases, with 11 bases remaining between them. This CDR3 comprises 11 residues. The CDR3 DNA is TGTGCCAGCAAGAACCTCCAGACGCAGTATTTT. Its translation is CASKNLQTQYF.

This clone was seen a single time. The rearrangement links TRBV7-3 to TRBJ2-2, with 9 bases aligning to TRBD2. Germline V gene sequence: CDR1 SGHTA, CDR2 FQGTGA. This CDR3 spans 16 amino acids. V shed 5 bases and J 0 bases; nucleotides not matched to a gene: 4. This chain's CDR3 is CASSPIAGANTGELFF. The CDR3 coding sequence is TGTGCCAGCAGCCCCATAGCGGGGGCGAACACCGGGGAGCTGTTTTTT.

The V and J genes are TRBV29-1 and TRBJ1-1; unclear D gene. Trimming took off 3 bases at V and 2 bases at J, with 4 bases between the two ends. The CDR3 loop spans 11 amino acids. The V gene's germline CDR1 is SQVTM and CDR2 ANQGSEA. The CDR3 region has the DNA TGCAGCGTTGACAGAAACACTGAAGCTTTCTTT. It translates to CSVDRNTEAFF.

The V and J genes are TRBV9 and TRBJ1-5; D gene uncertain. The V end was cut by 3 bases, the J end by 6 bases, with 4 bases between. This CDR3 has 11 amino acids. The germline gives CDR1 SGDLS, CDR2 YYNGEE. CDR3 nucleotides: TGTGCCAGCAGCGCAGGTCAGCCCCAGCATTTT. Amino acids: CASSAGQPQHF.

The chain is built from TRBV27 and TRBJ2-7; 7 bases map to TRBD1. The V gene's germline CDR1 is MNHEY and CDR2 SMNVEV (reference sequence). V shed 5 bases, J shed 0 bases, and the junction held 4 bases outside the gene matches. This CDR3 spans 14 amino acids. The CDR3 bases are TGTGCCAGCAGTCGCCGGGACAGCTCCTACGAGCAGTACTTC. This translates into CASSRRDSSYEQYF.

This clone was seen a single time. The rearrangement joins TRBV6-5 to TRBJ2-2; 10 nucleotides agree with TRBD1. Per the germline V gene, CDR1 is MNHEY and CDR2 is SVGAGI. The CDR3 loop spans 15 amino acids. V shed 4 bases and J 6 bases; nucleotides not matched to a gene: 5. The CDR3 sequence: CASSLDRGSPGELFF. The CDR3 DNA is TGTGCCAGCAGTTTGGACAGGGGGAGTCCCGGGGAGCTGTTTTTT.

This clone was observed once. V and J are TRBV10-1 and TRBJ2-3; D possibly corresponds to TRBD1 (5 bases). Germline V gene lookup returns CDR1 WNHNN and CDR2 SYGVQD (reference sequence). Trimming left V 4 bases short and J 4 bases short, with 9 bases between. CDR3 length: 13 amino acids. The CDR3 DNA reads TGCGCCAGCAGTGGCAGGGTGGCAGATACGCAGTATTTT. Residues: CASSGRVADTQYF.

The genes are TRBV19 and TRBJ2-4; 16 nucleotides align to TRBD2. V dropped 5 bases and J dropped 5; count of bases not matched to a gene: 3. There are 16 residues in the CDR3. The germline V gene encodes CDR1 LNHDA and CDR2 SQIVND (reference sequence). The CDR3 sequence: CASSLGLAGGQNIQYF. CDR3 in DNA: TGTGCCAGTAGTTTGGGACTAGCGGGGGGGCAAAACATTCAGTACTTC.

In DNA, the CDR3 is TGTGCCAGCAGTGGGGGGGGCACTCTCTACACCTTC. Amino acids: CASSGGGTLYTF. This sequence joins TRBV25-1 and TRBJ1-2; D is perhaps TRBD1 (6 bases). V was pared by 4 bases and J by 10 bases, with 13 bases between. The CDR3 has 12 amino acids. Germline V gene lookup returns CDR1 MGHDK and CDR2 SYGVNS.

This clone has only a few counts. The same CDR3 is also encoded by other DNA sequences in this sample. The V gene is TRBV6-5, the J gene TRBJ2-2; D possibly corresponds to TRBD2 (5 bases). The CDR3 is made up of 14 amino acids. The V gene lost 5 bases and the J gene lost 5 bases, with 12 bases spanning the gap. CDR1 is MNHEY, CDR2 SVGAGI, per germline. CDR3 loop: CASSPTRGTGELFF. In DNA, the CDR3 is TGTGCCAGCAGTCCCACCCGAGGGACCGGGGAGCTGTTTTTT.

Here the CDR3 reads CASSPEQGETQYF. CDR3 sequence (DNA): TGTGCCAGCTCACCTGAACAGGGAGAGACCCAGTACTTC. The chain combines TRBV18 with TRBJ2-5; TRBD1 is a possible D gene (6 bases). The V end lost 3 bases, the J end lost 4 bases, and 9 bases lay between the germline ends. The CDR3 is 13 amino acids. Germline V CDR1 and CDR2: KGHSH, LQKENI.

V and J are TRBV19 and TRBJ1-2; TRBD1 agrees at 8 bases. Germline CDR1 is LNHDA and CDR2 is SQIVND (reference sequence). The CDR3 is 14 amino acids. The junction had 4 bases not matched to a gene; V was cut back by 3 bases and J by 4 bases. CDR3 in DNA: TGTGCCAGTAGTATGACAGGGGAGGCCTATGGCTACACCTTC. Encoded protein: CASSMTGEAYGYTF.

This rearrangement joins TRBV14 to TRBJ1-2, with 7 positions matching TRBD1. Germline V gives CDR1 SGHDN, CDR2 FVKESK. The V segment lost 4 bases and the J segment 5 bases; nucleotides outside the gene matches: 7. The CDR3 length is 14 residues. The CDR3 DNA follows: TGTGCCAGCAGCCCGGGACAGTGGTGGTATGGCTACACCTTC. It yields the protein CASSPGQWWYGYTF.

This chain connects TRBV6-5 to TRBJ2-5, with TRBD1 matching over 8 bases. V gave up 5 bases and J gave up 2 bases; unmatched junction bases: 1. In germline, CDR1 is MNHEY, CDR2 SVGAGI. The CDR3 is 13 residues long. CDR3: CASSRTGQETQYF. The CDR3 bases are TGTGCCAGCAGTAGGACAGGGCAAGAGACCCAGTACTTC.

The gene calls are TRBV9 and TRBJ2-7, with unresolved D. The CDR3 contains 14 residues. V was pared by 3 bases and J by 3 bases, with 13 bases between. CDR1 is SGDLS and CDR2 is YYNGEE in the germline V gene. CDR3 DNA: TGTGCCAGCAGCGCCGCGCCTTCGGGCTACGAGCAGTACTTC. Protein product: CASSAAPSGYEQYF.

This clone has more than one count but fewer than ten. J is TRBJ1-6 and V is TRBV7-9, with D perhaps TRBD1 (5 bases). The V end was cut by 5 bases, the J end by 8 bases, with 16 bases between. CDR1 SEHNR and CDR2 FQNEAQ come from the germline V gene (reference sequence). The length of the CDR3 is 15 residues. The CDR3 bases are TGTGCCAGCAGCACCCGGGGGGGGTTGGATTCACCCCTCCACTTT. Translated, it gives CASSTRGGLDSPLHF.

The chain has TRBV6-1 and TRBJ2-2; D remains ambiguous. Trimming removed 1 base from V and 4 bases from J, with 7 bases in between. From germline, CDR1 is MNHNS and CDR2 SASEGT. This CDR3 comprises 14 residues. The CDR3 bases are TGTGCCAGCAGTGAAGGGCGGTTCACCGGGGAGCTGTTTTTT. Its protein product is CASSEGRFTGELFF.

Turning to this clone: The same CDR3 is also encoded by other DNA sequences in this sample. This chain joins TRBV12-3 or TRBV12-4 and TRBJ1-1; D ambiguous. CDR3 size: 11 residues. The V end lost 4 bases, the J end lost 2 bases, and 2 bases lay between the germline ends. CDR3 nucleotide sequence: TGTGCCAGCAGTTCAAACACTGAAGCTTTCTTT. Translating it yields CASSSNTEAFF.

The rearrangement links TRBV9 to TRBJ2-5, with D possibly matching TRBD2 (5 bases). Germline CDR1 reads SGDLS; CDR2 reads YYNGEE. There are 14 residues in the CDR3. Trimming stripped 0 bases from V and 4 bases from J, with 10 bases between. The CDR3 nucleotides are TGTGCCAGCAGCGTAGCTCTAGGAGGAGAGACCCAGTACTTC. It specifies CASSVALGGETQYF.

The chain recombines TRBV18 with TRBJ1-1; D remains unclear. Per germline, CDR1 KGHSH and CDR2 LQKENI. The CDR3 has 15 residues. The V end lost 0 bases, the J end lost 2 bases, and 10 bases lay between the germline ends. The CDR3 nucleotides read TGTGCCAGCTCACCACCGGCCGGGGTTAACACTGAAGCTTTCTTT. Its translation is CASSPPAGVNTEAFF.

The chain's CDR3 is CASSLTGDSRGEQYF. CDR3 sequence (DNA): TGCGCCAGCAGCCTGACAGGCGACAGCCGGGGCGAGCAGTACTTC. This chain joins TRBV5-1 and TRBJ2-7; tentative D call: TRBD1 (6 bases). V lost 4 bases and J 6 bases, leaving 20 bases between the germline ends. CDR1 is SGHRS and CDR2 is YFSETQ in the germline V gene. There are 15 residues in the CDR3. Using reference TRBV5-1 and TRBJ2-7 for the parts outside the CDR3, the full variable domain is KAGVTQTPRYLIKTRGQQVTLSCSPISGHRSVSWYQQTPGQGLQFLFEYFSETQRNKGNFPGRFSGRQFSNSRSEMNVSTLELGDSALYLCASSLTGDSRGEQYFGPGTRLTVT.

This clone was recorded only once. The chain couples TRBV2 to TRBJ2-7, with 8 bases fitting TRBD1. CDR1 is SNHLY, CDR2 FYNNEI, per germline. The CDR3 consists of 14 residues. The ends lost 5 bases at V and 4 bases at J; junction bases unmatched: 7. The CDR3 region has the DNA TGTGCCAGCAGTATAGACAGGGGCCAATACGAGCAGTACTTC. Amino acids: CASSIDRGQYEQYF. Based on the CDR3 plus reference TRBV2 and TRBJ2-7, the full variable domain is EPEVTQTPSHQVTQMGQEVILRCVPISNHLYFYWYRQILGQKVEFLVSFYNNEISEKSEIFDDQFSVERPDGSNFTLKIRSTKLEDSAMYFCASSIDRGQYEQYFGPGTRLTVT.

This clone was seen only once. Here the CDR3 reads CASSPEYNSPLHF. Written as DNA, the CDR3 is TGTGCCAGCTCACCGGAGTATAATTCACCCCTCCACTTT. The rearrangement joins TRBV18 to TRBJ1-6; no reliable D call. In germline, CDR1 is KGHSH, CDR2 LQKENI. Trimming shortened V by 3 bases and J by 4 bases, and 4 bases separated the two germline ends. The CDR3 extends over 13 amino acids. The full variable domain, in which reference TRBV18 and TRBJ1-6 provide the parts outside the CDR3, is NAGVMQNPRHLVRRRGQEARLRCSPMKGHSHVYWYRQLPEEGLKFMVYLQKENIIDESGMPKERFSAEFPKEGPSILRIQQVVRGDSAAYFCASSPEYNSPLHFGNGTRLTVT.

This clone appeared a few times. The chain links TRBV5-4 to TRBJ2-7, with D possibly being TRBD2 (6 bases). Germline-derived CDR1 and CDR2 are SGHNT and YYREEE (reference sequence). The CDR3 covers 15 residues. V lost 5 bases and J lost 2, with 17 bases in between. CDR3 sequence: CASSLAAGRTYEQYF. CDR3 sequence (DNA): TGTGCCAGCAGTCTGGCGGCAGGGAGGACCTACGAGCAGTACTTC.

The genes are TRBV14 and TRBJ1-6; tentative D call: TRBD1 (5 bases). With 4 bases removed from V and 8 bases from J, the gap between germline ends came to 9 bases. The CDR3 consists of 13 residues. Germline loops: CDR1 SGHDN, CDR2 FVKESK. CDR3: CASSRGGDSPLHF. CDR3 nucleotide sequence: TGTGCCAGCAGCCGGGGCGGGGATTCACCCCTCCACTTT. The full variable domain, with the rest looked up from reference TRBV14 and TRBJ1-6, is EAGVTQFPSHSVIEKGQTVTLRCDPISGHDNLYWYRRVMGKEIKFLLHFVKESKQDESGMPNNRFLAERTGGTYSTLKVQPAELEDSGVYFCASSRGGDSPLHFGNGTRLTVT.